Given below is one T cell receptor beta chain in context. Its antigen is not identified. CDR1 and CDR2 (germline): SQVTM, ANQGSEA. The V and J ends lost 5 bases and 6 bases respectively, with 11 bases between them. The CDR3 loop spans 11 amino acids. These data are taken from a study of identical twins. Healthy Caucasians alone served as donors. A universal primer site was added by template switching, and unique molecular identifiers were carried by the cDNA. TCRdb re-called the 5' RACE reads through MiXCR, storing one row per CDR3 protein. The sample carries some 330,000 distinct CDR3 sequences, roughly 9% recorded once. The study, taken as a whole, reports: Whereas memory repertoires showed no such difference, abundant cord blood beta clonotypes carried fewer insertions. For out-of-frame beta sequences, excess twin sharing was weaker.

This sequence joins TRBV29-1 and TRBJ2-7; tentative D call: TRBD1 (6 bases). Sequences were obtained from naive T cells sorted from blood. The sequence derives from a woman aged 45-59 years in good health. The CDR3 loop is CSVLSGVEQYV. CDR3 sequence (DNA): TGCAGCGTTCTTTCAGGGGTCGAGCAGTACGTC.